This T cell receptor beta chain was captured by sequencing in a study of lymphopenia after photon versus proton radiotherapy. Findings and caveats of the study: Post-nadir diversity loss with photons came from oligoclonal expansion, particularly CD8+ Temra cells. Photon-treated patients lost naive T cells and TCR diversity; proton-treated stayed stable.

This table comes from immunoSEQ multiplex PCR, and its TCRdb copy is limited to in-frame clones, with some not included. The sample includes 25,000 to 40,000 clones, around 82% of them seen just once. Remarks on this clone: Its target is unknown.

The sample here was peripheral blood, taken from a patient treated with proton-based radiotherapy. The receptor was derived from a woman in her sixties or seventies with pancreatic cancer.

The CDR3 is CASRTTSGHTDTQYF. The CDR3, as DNA: TGTGCCAGTAGGACCACTAGCGGGCACACAGATACGCAGTATTTT. The rearrangement joins TRBV19 to TRBJ2-3; 9 bases are shared with TRBD2. This CDR3 is built from 15 residues. With 6 bases clipped from V and 2 bases from J, the junction kept 6 bases outside the gene matches. Germline-derived CDR1 and CDR2 are LNHDA and SQIVND (reference sequence).